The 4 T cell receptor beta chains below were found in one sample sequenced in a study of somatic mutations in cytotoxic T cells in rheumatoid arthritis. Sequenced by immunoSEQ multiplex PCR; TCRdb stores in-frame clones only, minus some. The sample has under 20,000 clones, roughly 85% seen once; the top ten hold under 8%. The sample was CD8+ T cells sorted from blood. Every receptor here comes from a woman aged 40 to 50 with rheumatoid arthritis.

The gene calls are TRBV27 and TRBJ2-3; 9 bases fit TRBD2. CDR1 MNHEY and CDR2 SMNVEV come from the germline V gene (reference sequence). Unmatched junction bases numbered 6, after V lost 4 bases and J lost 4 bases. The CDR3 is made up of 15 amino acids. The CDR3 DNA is TGTGCCAGCAGTTACGGTGCGGGAGGGGCAGATACGCAGTATTTT. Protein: CASSYGAGGADTQYF.

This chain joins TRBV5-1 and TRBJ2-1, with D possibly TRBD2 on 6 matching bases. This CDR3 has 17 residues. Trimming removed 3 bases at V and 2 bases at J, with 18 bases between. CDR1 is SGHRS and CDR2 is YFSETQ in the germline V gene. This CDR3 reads CASSSPRERAPYNEQFF. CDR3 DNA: TGCGCCAGCAGCTCCCCCCGAGAGCGGGCGCCCTACAATGAGCAGTTCTTC.

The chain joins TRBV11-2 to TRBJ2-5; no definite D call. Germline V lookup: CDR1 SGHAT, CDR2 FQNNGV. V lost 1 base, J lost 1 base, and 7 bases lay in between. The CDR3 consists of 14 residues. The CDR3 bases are TGTGCCAGCAGCTTAGTAGGCGGCCAAGAGACCCAGTACTTC. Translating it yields CASSLVGGQETQYF.

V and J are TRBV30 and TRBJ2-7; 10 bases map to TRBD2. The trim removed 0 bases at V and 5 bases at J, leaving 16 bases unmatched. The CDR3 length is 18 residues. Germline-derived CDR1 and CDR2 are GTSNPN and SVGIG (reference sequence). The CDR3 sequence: CAWSVRFLGAGGLHEQYF. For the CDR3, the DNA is TGTGCCTGGAGTGTGAGATTTCTGGGAGCGGGGGGGCTACACGAGCAGTACTTC.